This is a list of T cell receptor beta chains from one sample in a study of response to subunit inactivated influenza vaccine. TCRdb re-called the RT-PCR reads with MiXCR, one entry per CDR3 protein. The sample shows 700,000 to 900,000 distinct CDR3 sequences, around 21% of them seen only once. The starting material was PBMCs from blood, obtained 4 to 6 days after vaccination. The receptors were sampled from a middle-aged man who received an inactivated influenza vaccine. The CDR3 runs from the conserved cysteine through the conserved F or W. The D gene is left open where the match is weak. Some rows mark clone size as missing; the rest say once, few, many or name a class of expanded clone.

D	V	size	J	CDR3	DNA
.	TRBV10-3	.	TRBJ2-3	CAISANLAPSTDTQYF	TGTGCCATCAGTGCCAACCTAGCGCCCAGCACAGATACGCAGTATTTT
TRBD1	TRBV30	.	TRBJ1-6	CAWMKQGEVHNSPLHF	TGTGCCTGGATGAAACAGGGGGAAGTACATAATTCACCCCTCCACTTT
.	TRBV5-1	.	TRBJ2-5	CASSLLPVRETQYF	TGCGCCAGCAGCTTACTTCCCGTCCGGGAGACCCAGTACTTC
TRBD1	TRBV12-3/TRBV12-4	.	TRBJ1-6	CASRGQGLYSPLHF	TGTGCCAGCAGGGGACAGGGGCTATATTCACCCCTCCACTTT
.	TRBV10-2	once	TRBJ1-1	CASSESTEAFF	TGCGCCAGCAGTGAGTCGACTGAAGCTTTCTTT
.	TRBV12-3/TRBV12-4	.	TRBJ1-2	CASSQRSYGYTF	TGTGCCAGCAGCCAAAGATCATATGGCTACACCTTC
.	TRBV29-1	few	TRBJ2-1	CSAANDMYNEQFF	TGCAGCGCCGCGAACGACATGTACAATGAGCAGTTCTTC
.	TRBV12-3/TRBV12-4	.	TRBJ2-1	CASSLLATTYNEQFF	TGTGCCAGCAGTTTATTAGCGACCACCTACAATGAGCAGTTCTTC
.	TRBV20-1	.	TRBJ2-1	CSARVPVNEQFF	TGCAGTGCTAGAGTACCCGTGAATGAGCAGTTCTTC
.	TRBV4-3	few	TRBJ2-1	CASSQEGKHEQFF	TGCGCCAGCAGCCAAGAGGGGAAGCATGAGCAGTTCTTC
TRBD1	TRBV11-1	.	TRBJ2-3	CASSLGDRKSQTTDTQYF	TGTGCCAGCAGCTTAGGGGACAGAAAAAGCCAAACCACAGATACGCAGTATTTT
.	TRBV6-5	.	TRBJ2-3	CASSNQGGPWGDTQYF	TGTGCCAGCAGTAACCAGGGGGGGCCATGGGGAGATACGCAGTATTTT
TRBD2	TRBV20-1	.	TRBJ2-5	CSADPSSGPGGTQYF	TGCAGTGCTGACCCTTCTAGCGGGCCGGGCGGGACCCAGTACTTC
TRBD2	TRBV10-3	.	TRBJ2-3	CAISSGLAGANTDTQYF	TGTGCCATCAGCTCTGGACTAGCGGGAGCAAACACAGATACGCAGTATTTT
TRBD1	TRBV20-1	.	TRBJ2-2	CSARRTGGFGGELFF	TGCAGTGCTAGAAGGACAGGCGGGTTCGGCGGGGAGCTGTTTTTT
.	TRBV29-1	few	TRBJ1-1	CSAKAWGLRGAFF	TGCAGCGCCAAAGCGTGGGGACTGAGGGGAGCTTTCTTT
TRBD2	TRBV7-2	.	TRBJ2-7	CASSWGAGVGYEQYF	TGTGCCTCGTCGTGGGGAGCGGGAGTTGGGTACGAGCAGTACTTC
.	TRBV9	many	TRBJ2-1	CASSVGLRSYNEQFF	TGTGCCAGCAGCGTAGGGCTGCGCTCCTACAATGAGCAGTTCTTC